This paragraph covers one T cell receptor beta chain sequence. The data originate from a study of cytotoxic CD8 clonotypes in ibrutinib-treated CLL. Using immunoSEQ multiplex PCR, the repertoire was profiled, and TCRdb retains in-frame clones only, with some absent. The sample has fewer than 200,000 clones; 84% are singletons. V was pared by 8 bases and J by 1 base, with 11 bases between. CDR3 length: 13 residues. Germline CDR1 and CDR2: GTSNPN and SVGIG (reference sequence). The TCR comes from a human donor with chronic lymphocytic leukemia. Here the sequenced sample was PBMCs, taken after 24 months of ibrutinib treatment. The chain is built from TRBV30 and TRBJ2-2; possible D gene TRBD1, 5 bases. In nucleotides, the CDR3 is TGTGCCATTGACAGTTTGAACACCGGGGAGCTGTTTTTT. Translation: CAIDSLNTGELFF.